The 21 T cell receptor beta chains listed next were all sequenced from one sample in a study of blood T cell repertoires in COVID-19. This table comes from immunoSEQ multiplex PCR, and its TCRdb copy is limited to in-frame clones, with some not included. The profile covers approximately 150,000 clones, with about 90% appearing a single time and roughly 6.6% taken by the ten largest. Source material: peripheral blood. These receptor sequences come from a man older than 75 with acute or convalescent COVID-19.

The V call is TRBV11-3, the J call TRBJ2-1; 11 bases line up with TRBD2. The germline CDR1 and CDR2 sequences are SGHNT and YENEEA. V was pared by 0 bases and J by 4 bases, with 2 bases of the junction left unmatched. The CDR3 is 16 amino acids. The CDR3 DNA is TGTGCCAGCAGCTTAGAATCTAGCGGGGGGTACAATGAGCAGTTCTTC. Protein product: CASSLESSGGYNEQFF.

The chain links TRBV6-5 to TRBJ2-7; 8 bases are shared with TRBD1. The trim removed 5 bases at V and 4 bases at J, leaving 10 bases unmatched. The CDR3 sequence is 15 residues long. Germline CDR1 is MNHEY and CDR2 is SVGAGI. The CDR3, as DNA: TGTGCCAGCAGTCCGGACAGGGCCTCCGGTTACGAGCAGTACTTC. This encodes CASSPDRASGYEQYF.

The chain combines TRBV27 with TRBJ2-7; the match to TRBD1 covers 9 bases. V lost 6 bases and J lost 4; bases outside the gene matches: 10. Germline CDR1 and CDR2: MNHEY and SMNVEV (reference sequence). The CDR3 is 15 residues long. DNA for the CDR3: TGTGCCAGCAGCCCCGGTAGGACAGGGGTATACGAGCAGTACTTC. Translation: CASSPGRTGVYEQYF.

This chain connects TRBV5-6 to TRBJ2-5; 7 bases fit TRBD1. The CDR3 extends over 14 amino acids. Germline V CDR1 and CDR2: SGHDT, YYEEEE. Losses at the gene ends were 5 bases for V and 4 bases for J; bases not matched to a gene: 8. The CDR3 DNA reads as TGTGCCAGCAGACCTCGGGACAGATTAGAGACCCAGTACTTC. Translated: CASRPRDRLETQYF.

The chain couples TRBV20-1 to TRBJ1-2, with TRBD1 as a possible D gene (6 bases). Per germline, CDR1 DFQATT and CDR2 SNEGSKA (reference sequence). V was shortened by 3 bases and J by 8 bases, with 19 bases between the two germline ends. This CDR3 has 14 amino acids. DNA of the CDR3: TGCAGTGCTAGTATCTTGGGAGGGGGGCGAGGCTACACCTTC. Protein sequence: CSASILGGGRGYTF.

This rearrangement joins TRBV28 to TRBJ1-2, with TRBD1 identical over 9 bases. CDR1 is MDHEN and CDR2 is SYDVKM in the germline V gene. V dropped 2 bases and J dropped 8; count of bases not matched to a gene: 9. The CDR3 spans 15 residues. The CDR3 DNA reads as TGTGCCAGCAGTTTAGCACAGGGGGCTCCTATCGGCTACACCTTC. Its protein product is CASSLAQGAPIGYTF.

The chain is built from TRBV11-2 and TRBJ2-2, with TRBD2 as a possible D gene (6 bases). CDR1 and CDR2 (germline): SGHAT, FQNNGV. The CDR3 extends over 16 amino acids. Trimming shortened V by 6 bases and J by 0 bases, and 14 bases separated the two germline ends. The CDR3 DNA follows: TGTGCCAGCAGGGTTACCGGGACTGCGAACACCGGGGAGCTGTTTTTT. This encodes CASRVTGTANTGELFF.

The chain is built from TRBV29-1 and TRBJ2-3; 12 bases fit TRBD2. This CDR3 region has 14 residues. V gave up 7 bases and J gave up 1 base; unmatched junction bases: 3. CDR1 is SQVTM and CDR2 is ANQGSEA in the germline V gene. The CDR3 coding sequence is TGCAGCGCCTCTAGCGGGGGGGGCACAGATACGCAGTATTTT. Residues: CSASSGGGTDTQYF.

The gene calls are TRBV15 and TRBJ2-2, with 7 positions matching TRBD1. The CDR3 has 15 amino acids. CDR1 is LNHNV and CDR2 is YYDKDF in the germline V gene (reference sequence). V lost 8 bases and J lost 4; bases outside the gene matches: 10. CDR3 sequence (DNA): TGTGCCACCTCGGGAAGTCCAGGGGGCACCGGGGAGCTGTTTTTT. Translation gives CATSGSPGGTGELFF.

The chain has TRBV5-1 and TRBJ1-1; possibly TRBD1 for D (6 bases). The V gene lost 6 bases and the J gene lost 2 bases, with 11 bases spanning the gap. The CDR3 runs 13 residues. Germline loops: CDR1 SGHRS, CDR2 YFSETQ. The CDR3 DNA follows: TGCGCCAGCAACCAGGGACAAAACACTGAAGCTTTCTTT. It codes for CASNQGQNTEAFF.

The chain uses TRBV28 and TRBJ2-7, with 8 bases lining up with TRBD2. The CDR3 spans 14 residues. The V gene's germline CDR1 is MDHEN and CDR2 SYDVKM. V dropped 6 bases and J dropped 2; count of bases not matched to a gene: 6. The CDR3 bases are TGTGCCAGCAGACTTAGCGGGGCCACCTACGAGCAGTACTTC. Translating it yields CASRLSGATYEQYF.

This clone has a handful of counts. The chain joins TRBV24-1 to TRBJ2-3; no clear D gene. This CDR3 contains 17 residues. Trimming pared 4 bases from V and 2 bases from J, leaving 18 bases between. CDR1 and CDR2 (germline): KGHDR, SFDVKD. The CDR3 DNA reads TGTGCCACCAGTGACCCTTCAAATTCTCGCTACACAGATACGCAGTATTTT. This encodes CATSDPSNSRYTDTQYF.

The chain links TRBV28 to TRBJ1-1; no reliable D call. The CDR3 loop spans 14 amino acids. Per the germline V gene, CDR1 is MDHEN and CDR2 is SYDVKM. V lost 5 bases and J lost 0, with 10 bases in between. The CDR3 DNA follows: TGTGCCAGCAGTCCGGCAGACATGAACACTGAAGCTTTCTTT. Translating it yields CASSPADMNTEAFF.

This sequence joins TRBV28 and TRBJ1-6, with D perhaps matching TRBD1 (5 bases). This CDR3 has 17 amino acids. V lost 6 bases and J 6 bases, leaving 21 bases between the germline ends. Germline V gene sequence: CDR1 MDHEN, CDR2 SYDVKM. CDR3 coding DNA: TGTGCCAGCAGCTTACTTAATAGGGGCGCTTCTAATTCACCCCTCCACTTT. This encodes CASSLLNRGASNSPLHF.

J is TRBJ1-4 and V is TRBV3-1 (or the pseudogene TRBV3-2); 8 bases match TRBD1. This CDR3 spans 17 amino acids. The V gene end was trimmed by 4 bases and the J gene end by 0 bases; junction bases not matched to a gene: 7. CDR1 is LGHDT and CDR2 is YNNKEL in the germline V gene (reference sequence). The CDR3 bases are TGTGCCAGCAGCCTGGGACAGGACAGCTCAACTAATGAAAAACTGTTTTTT. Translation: CASSLGQDSSTNEKLFF.

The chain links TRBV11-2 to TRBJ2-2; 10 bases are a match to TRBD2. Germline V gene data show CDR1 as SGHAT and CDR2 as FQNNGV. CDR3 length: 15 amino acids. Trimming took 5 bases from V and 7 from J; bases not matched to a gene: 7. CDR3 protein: CASSQTSGAGGELFF. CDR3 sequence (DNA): TGTGCCAGCAGCCAAACTAGCGGGGCGGGCGGGGAGCTGTTTTTT.

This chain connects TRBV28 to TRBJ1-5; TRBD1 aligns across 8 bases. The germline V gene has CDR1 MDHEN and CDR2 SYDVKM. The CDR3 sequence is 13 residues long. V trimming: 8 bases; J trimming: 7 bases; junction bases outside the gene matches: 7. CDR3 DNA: TGTGCCAGCTGGTACAGGGGGAACCAGCCCCAGCATTTT. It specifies CASWYRGNQPQHF.

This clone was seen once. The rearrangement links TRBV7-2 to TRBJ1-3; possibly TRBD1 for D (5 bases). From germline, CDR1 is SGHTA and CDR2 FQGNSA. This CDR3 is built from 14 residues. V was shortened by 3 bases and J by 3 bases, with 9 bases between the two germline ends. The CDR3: CASSFRGGGNTIYF. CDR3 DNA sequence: TGTGCCAGCAGCTTTAGGGGAGGTGGAAACACCATATATTTT. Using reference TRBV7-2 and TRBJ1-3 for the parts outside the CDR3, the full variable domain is GAGVSQSPSNKVTEKGKDVELRCDPISGHTALYWYRQSLGQGLEFLIYFQGNSAPDKSGLPSDRFSAERTGGSVSTLTIQRTQQEDSAVYLCASSFRGGGNTIYFGEGSWLTVV.

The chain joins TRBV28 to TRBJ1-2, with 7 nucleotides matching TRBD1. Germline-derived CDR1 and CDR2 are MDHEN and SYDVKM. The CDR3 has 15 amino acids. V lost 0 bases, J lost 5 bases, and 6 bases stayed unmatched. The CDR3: CASSLWTGWGYGYTF. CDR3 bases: TGTGCCAGCAGTTTATGGACAGGGTGGGGTTATGGCTACACCTTC.

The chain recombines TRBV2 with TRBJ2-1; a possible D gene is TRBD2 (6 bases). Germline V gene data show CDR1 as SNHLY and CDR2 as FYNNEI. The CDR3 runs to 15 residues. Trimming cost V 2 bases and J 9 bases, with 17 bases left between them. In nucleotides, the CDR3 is TGTGCCAGCAGTGAACAACTATCCGGCGGGGTTGAGCAGTTCTTC. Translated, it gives CASSEQLSGGVEQFF.

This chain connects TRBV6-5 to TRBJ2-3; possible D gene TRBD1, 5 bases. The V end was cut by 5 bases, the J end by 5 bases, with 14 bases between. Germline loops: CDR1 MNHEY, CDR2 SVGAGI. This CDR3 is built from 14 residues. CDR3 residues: CASSITYRLDTQYF. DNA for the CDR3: TGTGCCAGCAGTATTACCTACAGGTTAGATACGCAGTATTTT.